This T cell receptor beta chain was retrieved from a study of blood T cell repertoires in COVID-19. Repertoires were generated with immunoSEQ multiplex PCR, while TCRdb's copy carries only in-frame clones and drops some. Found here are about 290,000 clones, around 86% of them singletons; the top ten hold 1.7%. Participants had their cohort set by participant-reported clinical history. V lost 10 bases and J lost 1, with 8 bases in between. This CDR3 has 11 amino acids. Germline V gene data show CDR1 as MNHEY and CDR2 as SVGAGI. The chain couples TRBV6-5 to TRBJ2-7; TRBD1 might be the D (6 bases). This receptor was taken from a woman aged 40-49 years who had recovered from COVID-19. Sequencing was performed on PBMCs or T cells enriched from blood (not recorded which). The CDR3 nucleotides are TGTGCCACCACAGGGTCCTACGAGCAGTACTTC. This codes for CATTGSYEQYF.